This is a list of T cell receptor beta chains from one sample in a study of T cell responses to AZD1222 COVID-19 vaccine. The method was immunoSEQ multiplex PCR; TCRdb's version includes in-frame clones alone and lacks a portion of them. The table records 120,000 or so clones, over 75% of them present only once. The material was peripheral blood, obtained on day 0 of AZD1222 vaccination. These receptors came from an adult in good health. CDR3s include the opening cysteine and the closing phenylalanine or tryptophan.

v_gene	CDR3aa
TRBV25-1	CASRHGTGGDGFDEQFF
TRBV12-3/TRBV12-4	CASSLRSQETQYF
TRBV3-1/TRBV3-2	CASSQENGAQHF
TRBV5-1	CASSPGFTYEQYF
TRBV7-9	CASSVRLSSYNEQFF
TRBV5-1	CASSLAGRGADTEAFF
TRBV6-1	CASSDQRPSTDTQYF
TRBV30	CAWSVYRGINSPLHF
TRBV4-2	CASSPFQVRTTNTGELFF
TRBV6-5	CASSLSGSPYNEQFF
TRBV28	CASSGNRGYTF
TRBV5-4	CASSLALADTQYF
TRBV19	CASSDPTGDTSNYGYTF
TRBV5-5	CASSTGATSNQPQHF
TRBV12-3/TRBV12-4	CASRPPGYGYTF